The rows below give T cell receptor beta chains drawn from one sample of a study of T cell responses to AZD1222 COVID-19 vaccine. Produced via immunoSEQ multiplex PCR; TCRdb's table is partial and in-frame only. The sample lists 150,000 to 200,000 clones, roughly 89% occurring once. The specimen was peripheral blood, collected on day 0 of AZD1222 vaccination. These receptors came from an adult in good health. The CDR3 runs from the conserved cysteine through the conserved F or W. The D gene is left open where the match is weak. The size entry is marked missing in some rows and otherwise reads once, few, many or a size class.

d_call: .; clone_size: .; j_call: TRBJ1-1; v_call: TRBV3-1/TRBV3-2; cdr3_nt: TGTGCCAGCCGCCGAGGGGGTAGTACTGAAGCTTTCTTT; cdr3_aa: CASRRGGSTEAFF
d_call: .; clone_size: few; j_call: TRBJ1-6; v_call: TRBV3-1/TRBV3-2; cdr3_nt: TGTGCCAGCAGCCCCAGACCGACACCGAGAATCTATAATTCACCCCTCCACTTT; cdr3_aa: CASSPRPTPRIYNSPLHF
d_call: TRBD1; clone_size: .; j_call: TRBJ1-6; v_call: TRBV19; cdr3_nt: TGTGCCATTCAAAAGGACAGGAGATCTAATTCACCCCTCCACTTT; cdr3_aa: CAIQKDRRSNSPLHF
d_call: TRBD1; clone_size: .; j_call: TRBJ1-1; v_call: TRBV19; cdr3_nt: TGTGCCAGTAGGCCTATCCGGGCGGGACAGGGAGACATGAACACTGAAGCTTTCTTT; cdr3_aa: CASRPIRAGQGDMNTEAFF
d_call: .; clone_size: .; j_call: TRBJ1-2; v_call: TRBV19; cdr3_nt: TGTGCCACCCAGAGCAGGGGCTATGGCTACACCTTC; cdr3_aa: CATQSRGYGYTF
d_call: .; clone_size: .; j_call: TRBJ1-1; v_call: TRBV7-8; cdr3_nt: TGTGCCAGCAGCTCCAGCACAGGGTACACTGAAGCTTTCTTT; cdr3_aa: CASSSSTGYTEAFF
d_call: TRBD2; clone_size: once; j_call: TRBJ2-7; v_call: TRBV4-1; cdr3_nt: TGCGCCAGCAGCCAATCACTAGCGGGGCTCTACGAGCAGTACTTC; cdr3_aa: CASSQSLAGLYEQYF
d_call: TRBD2; clone_size: .; j_call: TRBJ2-3; v_call: TRBV3-1/TRBV3-2; cdr3_nt: TGTGCCAGCAGCCGGGGACTAGCGGCGAACACAGATACGCAGTATTTT; cdr3_aa: CASSRGLAANTDTQYF
d_call: .; clone_size: .; j_call: TRBJ2-7; v_call: TRBV4-1; cdr3_nt: TGCGCCAGCAGCCAAGATCCGTCGGGGGCAGGGCAAGGGGAGCAGTACTTC; cdr3_aa: CASSQDPSGAGQGEQYF
d_call: .; clone_size: once; j_call: TRBJ2-2; v_call: TRBV3-1/TRBV3-2; cdr3_nt: TGTGCCAGCAGGAGACGGGGGCAGGGAACCGGGGAGCTGTTTTTT; cdr3_aa: CASRRRGQGTGELFF
d_call: TRBD2; clone_size: .; j_call: TRBJ2-5; v_call: TRBV3-1/TRBV3-2; cdr3_nt: TGTGCCAGCAGCCAAGGTCGAACTAGCGGCTCGGGGACCCAGTACTTC; cdr3_aa: CASSQGRTSGSGTQYF
d_call: .; clone_size: once; j_call: TRBJ1-1; v_call: TRBV30; cdr3_nt: TGTGCCTGGGAGCAAGGGGGGAACACTGAAGCTTTCTTT; cdr3_aa: CAWEQGGNTEAFF
d_call: .; clone_size: .; j_call: TRBJ1-1; v_call: TRBV30; cdr3_nt: TGTGCCTGGAGTGATGGACACGGGACTGAAGCTTTCTTT; cdr3_aa: CAWSDGHGTEAFF
d_call: TRBD1; clone_size: .; j_call: TRBJ1-2; v_call: TRBV5-1; cdr3_nt: TGCGCCAGCAGCCCGACAGGGGTTAACTATGGCTACACCTTC; cdr3_aa: CASSPTGVNYGYTF
d_call: TRBD1; clone_size: once; j_call: TRBJ1-4; v_call: TRBV18; cdr3_nt: TGTGCCAGCTCGGGACAGGGGTATGAAAAACTGTTTTTT; cdr3_aa: CASSGQGYEKLFF
d_call: .; clone_size: .; j_call: TRBJ1-4; v_call: TRBV6-2/TRBV6-3; cdr3_nt: TGTGCCAGCAGTAGGCGAGCTAATGAAAAACTGTTTTTT; cdr3_aa: CASSRRANEKLFF
d_call: TRBD1; clone_size: .; j_call: TRBJ1-6; v_call: TRBV7-2; cdr3_nt: TGTGCCAGCAGCTCCTCTTGGACAGGGCACGTGCCCCTCCACTTT; cdr3_aa: CASSSSWTGHVPLHF
d_call: .; clone_size: .; j_call: TRBJ1-3; v_call: TRBV5-1; cdr3_nt: TGCGCCAGCAGCTTGGTTGGGGGAACGGATGGAAACACCATATATTTT; cdr3_aa: CASSLVGGTDGNTIYF
d_call: .; clone_size: once; j_call: TRBJ2-3; v_call: TRBV4-1; cdr3_nt: TGCGCCAGCAGCCAAGGGCTAGATACGCAGTATTTT; cdr3_aa: CASSQGLDTQYF
d_call: TRBD1; clone_size: .; j_call: TRBJ1-1; v_call: TRBV7-9; cdr3_nt: TGTGCCAGCAAGCGGGACAGAGCCAACACTGAAGCTTTCTTT; cdr3_aa: CASKRDRANTEAFF
d_call: .; clone_size: .; j_call: TRBJ2-7; v_call: TRBV7-9; cdr3_nt: TGTGCCAGCAGCCCCCTGGGAGCGCGAACCGAGGAGCAGTACTTC; cdr3_aa: CASSPLGARTEEQYF
d_call: .; clone_size: .; j_call: TRBJ1-6; v_call: TRBV6-6; cdr3_nt: TGTGCCAGCAGTTACGATGGAAATTCACCCCTCCACTTT; cdr3_aa: CASSYDGNSPLHF
d_call: .; clone_size: .; j_call: TRBJ1-1; v_call: TRBV11-2; cdr3_nt: TGTGCCAGCAGACGCCCGGGCCCCGCACTGAACACTGAAGCTTTCTTT; cdr3_aa: CASRRPGPALNTEAFF
d_call: .; clone_size: .; j_call: TRBJ1-1; v_call: TRBV10-3; cdr3_nt: TGTGCCATCAGCCAGACAGGCGCTAACACTGAAGCTTTCTTT; cdr3_aa: CAISQTGANTEAFF
d_call: .; clone_size: .; j_call: TRBJ2-1; v_call: TRBV2; cdr3_nt: TGTGCCAGCAATCCAACTGGGGTTTCCTACAATGAGCAGTTCTTC; cdr3_aa: CASNPTGVSYNEQFF
d_call: TRBD1; clone_size: .; j_call: TRBJ1-2; v_call: TRBV18; cdr3_nt: TGTGCCAGCTCACCACCACCCAGGGGGAACTATGGCTACACCTTC; cdr3_aa: CASSPPPRGNYGYTF
d_call: .; clone_size: .; j_call: TRBJ2-2; v_call: TRBV10-2; cdr3_nt: TGCGCCAGCAAAATGGGGTACACCGGGGAGCTGTTTTTT; cdr3_aa: CASKMGYTGELFF
d_call: .; clone_size: .; j_call: TRBJ1-1; v_call: TRBV16; cdr3_nt: TGTGCCAGCAGCCGAGGGACACCCGGAGACACTGAAGCTTTCTTT; cdr3_aa: CASSRGTPGDTEAFF
d_call: TRBD1; clone_size: .; j_call: TRBJ1-2; v_call: TRBV5-1; cdr3_nt: TGCGCCAGCAGCCGACAGGGAGAGTATGGCTACACCTTC; cdr3_aa: CASSRQGEYGYTF
d_call: TRBD1; clone_size: .; j_call: TRBJ1-5; v_call: TRBV5-6; cdr3_nt: TGTGCCAGCAGCCTGGGACAGGGGGCTCGGAATCAGCCCCAGCATTTT; cdr3_aa: CASSLGQGARNQPQHF
d_call: .; clone_size: .; j_call: TRBJ1-6; v_call: TRBV19; cdr3_nt: TGTGCCAGTAGTCGCGTGGCAGGGGTTGGAGATTCACCCCTCCACTTT; cdr3_aa: CASSRVAGVGDSPLHF
d_call: TRBD1; clone_size: .; j_call: TRBJ2-2; v_call: TRBV19; cdr3_nt: TGTGCCAGTACCCTGACAGGGTCTAACACCGGGGAGCTGTTTTTT; cdr3_aa: CASTLTGSNTGELFF
d_call: .; clone_size: once; j_call: TRBJ2-7; v_call: TRBV6-5; cdr3_nt: TGTGCCAGCAGTTACAGCGCTCCCTACGAGCAGTACTTC; cdr3_aa: CASSYSAPYEQYF
d_call: .; clone_size: .; j_call: TRBJ2-7; v_call: TRBV5-1; cdr3_nt: TGCGCCAGCAGCTTGGCCATCGGACAGACAAACTCCTACGAGCAGTACTTC; cdr3_aa: CASSLAIGQTNSYEQYF
d_call: .; clone_size: .; j_call: TRBJ2-5; v_call: TRBV23-1; cdr3_nt: TGCGCCAGCAGTCAATCTAGAGTGGAGACCCAGTACTTC; cdr3_aa: CASSQSRVETQYF
d_call: TRBD1; clone_size: .; j_call: TRBJ1-6; v_call: TRBV14; cdr3_nt: TGTGCCAGCAGCCCTGGGACAGGCCTTAAGAATAATTCACCCCTCCACTTT; cdr3_aa: CASSPGTGLKNNSPLHF
d_call: .; clone_size: .; j_call: TRBJ1-6; v_call: TRBV30; cdr3_nt: TGTGCGACAGGCAGGGGTTCACCCCTCCACTTT; cdr3_aa: CATGRGSPLHF